This entry features one T cell receptor beta chain sequence. Its recognized antigen is unknown. Base qualities are not at hand, and no much larger clone is one base apart. The library was obtained by the immunoSEQ multiplex PCR assay. TCR beta CDR3 sequencing was performed on DNA from the cultured, isolated CD4+ T cells. Turning to the authors' computational methods: Non-productive TCR sequences were discarded, and reads were trimmed to the CDR3 region, with only CDR3s of 7 or more amino acids retained. The MANAFEST web app was used to pick out antigen-specific clonotypes by comparing their expansion in peptide wells with that in reference cultures. To count as positive, a clone had to show expansion at FDR<0.05 compared with the reference and with all other wells, an odds ratio above 5, and a frequency above 0.1% in two replicate wells. A clonotype was called cross-reactive if it was significantly expanded both in SARS-CoV-2 spike wells and in at least one common cold coronavirus spike condition. CDR3 similarity was assessed by Levenshtein distance with the stringdist R package, and unrooted trees were built with ape in R 3.6.1. TCRdb retrieved this table from immuneACCESS and kept in-frame rearrangements only. Not all clones are present; in checked studies, unresolved V genes account for under half, and no reason is known for the remainder. V, J and clone size derive from that table, while D and trimming were established from the DNA sequence. Present in this sample are roughly 67,000 clones, 78% of which were seen just once. The ten largest clonotypes hold over 9.5% of the sample.

Taken from cysteine to phenylalanine, the CDR3 has 16 residues. Only CDR3 DNA is held: 48 bases, read in frame from base 1. The CDR1 and CDR2 encoded by the germline V gene are SGHAT and FQNNGV. The V and J ends are trimmed by 3 bases and 1 base, leaving 15 bases between them. The data originate from a study of vaccination effects on CD4 cells after COVID-19 (dated 2022 in TCRdb). Regarding the complete study: Each participant got two doses of an mRNA SARS-CoV-2 vaccine, either BNT162b2 or mRNA-1273. Cultures from other donors in the study were sequenced with the Oncomine TCR Beta short-read assay on an Illumina iSeq 100. In both COVID-19 convalescent patients and infection-naive vaccine recipients, the study compared SARS-CoV-2 spike-specific CD4+ TCR repertoires from before mRNA vaccination with those from after it. A total of some eleven COVID-19 convalescent patients and a few SARS-CoV-2-naive healthy vaccine recipients were included in the full study.

In the ViraFEST assay, PBMC were stimulated with viral peptide pools, and antigen-specific CD4+ T cell clonotypes were then identified by expansion using TCR sequencing. After around 11 days of culture, CD4+ T cells were isolated with the EasySep CD4+ T cell isolation kit. Negative nucleocapsid antibody results before and after vaccination confirmed that the healthy vaccine recipients had no prior SARS-CoV-2 infection. About 2.1 million PBMC per well were cultured in IMDM with roughly 5% human AB serum, around 9.1 IU/ml IL-2 and gentamicin, plus 10 ug/ml peptides. Half of the culture medium was replaced with fresh IL-2-containing medium on days 3 and 7. Each peptide stimulation condition was cultured in triplicate wells unless otherwise noted. PBMC were separated from whole blood using Ficoll-Paque Plus gradient centrifugation and were then either cryopreserved at -140C or used fresh. The spike proteins of SARS-CoV-2 and of the common cold coronaviruses HCoV-NL63, HCoV-OC43 and HCoV-229E were spanned by overlapping peptide pools. The QIAamp micro DNA kit was used to extract genomic DNA from the cultured CD4+ T cells.

Paper-wide results and their limitations: Marked clonal contraction was observed in both infection-induced and vaccine-induced clones at late post-vaccination timepoints, consistent with waning T cell responses. In healthy vaccine recipients, vaccine-induced clones were almost all SARS-CoV-2 mono-reactive, with only 1 of 255 cross-reactive with common cold coronaviruses. Only a small number of convalescent patients were included, and no early post-infection timepoints were available, which limited the study.

The chain uses TRBV11-2 and TRBJ1-1; perhaps TRBD1 is the D gene, with 5 bases matching. The sequence derives from a human donor who received a COVID-19 vaccine. This material consisted of CD4+ T cells from PBMCs cultured with SARS-CoV-2 spike peptides, taken before COVID-19 vaccination. Reading the label with the study, this specimen's cell subset or site is: SARS-CoV-2 spike overlapping peptide pool stimulation. The CDR3 loop reads CASSFSTAGGNTEAFF. DNA sequence: TGTGCCAGCAGCTTTTCGACAGCCGGGGGGAACACTGAAGCTTTCTTT.